A selection of T cell receptor beta chains follows, all from one sample in a study of T cell repertoires in cytomegalovirus infection. Each CDR3 protein is one row after TCRdb ran MiXCR on the reads. The sample records around 500,000 distinct CDR3 sequences, more than 40% being singletons. The antigens of these receptors remain unknown. Sequencing used cultured PBMCs, obtained from culture after CMV antigen stimulation. The receptors stem from a human donor in good health (CMV status not recorded). Some clones in this sample may be carry-over from other donors' samples. Each CDR3 is given with its conserved first and last residue. Each record gives: CDR3 length, V gene, J gene, D gene, clone size, CDR3 DNA, CDR3 protein. D genes are given only for firm matches. Clone size is stated in some rows and not others, as once, few, many or a class when expanded.

>12|TRBV6-8|TRBJ1-1|.|.
TGTGCCAGCAGTGGTTTGAGTTTGGAAGCTTTCTTT
CASSGLSLEAFF
>14|TRBV20-1|TRBJ2-7|.|.
TGCAGCGCCACTAACAGGGCTCACTCCTACGAGCAGTACTTC
CSATNRAHSYEQYF
>15|TRBV7-2|TRBJ1-1|.|few
TGTGCCAGCAGCTTAGCGGCGGGCTTCAGCACTGAAGCTTTCTTT
CASSLAAGFSTEAFF
>16|TRBV11-2|TRBJ2-3|.|.
TGTGCCAGCAGCTTAGGCTTTGCGGGATCTCAAGATACGCAGTATTTT
CASSLGFAGSQDTQYF
>14|TRBV7-9|TRBJ2-7|.|.
TGTGCCAGCAGCTTAGTTGGGGCCCGATACGAGCAGTACTTC
CASSLVGARYEQYF
>14|TRBV4-3|TRBJ2-7|.|few
TGCGCCAGCAGCCCGGGACCACGTTCGGACGAGCAGTACTTC
CASSPGPRSDEQYF
>14|TRBV27|TRBJ1-5|TRBD1|.
TGTGCCAGCAGTTTGGGACAGTATAATCAGCCCCAGCATTTT
CASSLGQYNQPQHF
>14|TRBV2|TRBJ2-7|.|few
TGTGCCAGCAGTGGGACCAGGGGCAAGTTGGAGCAGTACTTC
CASSGTRGKLEQYF
>12|TRBV12-3/TRBV12-4|TRBJ1-1|.|.
TGTGCCAGCGGACGGGTGAACACTGAAGCTTTCTTT
CASGRVNTEAFF
>12|TRBV7-3|TRBJ1-2|.|.
TGTGCCAGCAGCTCTCTACCTTATGGCTACACCTTC
CASSSLPYGYTF
>18|TRBV6-5|TRBJ2-1|.|.
TGTGCCAGCAGTTATCAAGCCCCCCGCCTGAGCTCCTACAATGAGCAGTTCTTC
CASSYQAPRLSSYNEQFF
>13|TRBV6-1|TRBJ2-5|.|.
TGTGCCAGCAGGCGGGATACATTGGAGACCCAGTACTTC
CASRRDTLETQYF
>13|TRBV2|TRBJ1-5|.|.
TGTGCCAGCAGTGGGGAGAGTAATCAGCCCCAGCATTTT
CASSGESNQPQHF
>12|TRBV5-1|TRBJ1-2|.|.
TGCGCCAGCAGCCCCCGGGACTATGGCTACACCTTC
CASSPRDYGYTF
>14|TRBV6-5|TRBJ1-6|TRBD1|.
TGTGCCAGCAGATATGGGACAGGGTTTTCACCCCTCCACTTT
CASRYGTGFSPLHF
>11|TRBV7-2|TRBJ2-5|.|once
TGTGCCAGCAGCCCTTGGGGGACCCAGTACTTC
CASSPWGTQYF
>15|TRBV7-6|TRBJ1-1|.|few
TGTGCCAGCAGCTTAGATACCGGCGGGACAATCGAAGCTTTCTTT
CASSLDTGGTIEAFF
>15|TRBV2|TRBJ2-2|.|.
TGTGCCAGCACCCCCCCCTGGACTAAGACCGGGGAGCTGTTTTTT
CASTPPWTKTGELFF
>14|TRBV20-1|TRBJ2-1|.|.
TGCAGTGCAAAAGGAGGTGGCGGTTACAATGAGCAGTTCTTC
CSAKGGGGYNEQFF
>11|TRBV12-3/TRBV12-4|TRBJ1-2|.|few
TGTGCCAGCAGTTTAAGGGGACTCTACACCTTC
CASSLRGLYTF
>14|TRBV7-2|TRBJ2-5|TRBD2|.
TGTGCCAGCAGAGCTCGCCCGGGGGGGGAGACCCAGTACTTC
CASRARPGGETQYF
>16|TRBV4-1|TRBJ2-3|.|.
TGCGCCAGCAGCCAAGGCCCGAGGCAGCTCTTGGATACGCAGTATTTT
CASSQGPRQLLDTQYF
>13|TRBV10-3|TRBJ2-7|.|.
TGTGCCATCACCCCGGACACCCCCTACGAGCAGTACTTC
CAITPDTPYEQYF
>11|TRBV11-2|TRBJ2-1|.|.
TGTGCCAGCACGATCCGCGGGGGCCAAATCTTC
CASTIRGGQIF
>14|TRBV2|TRBJ2-1|TRBD2|.
TGTGCCAGCAGTGAGGGTCTAGCGGGAGAAGAGCAGTTCTTC
CASSEGLAGEEQFF
>15|TRBV20-1|TRBJ2-3|.|once
TGCAGTGCTATCGGACAGAGAACTTCCACAGATACGCAGTATTTT
CSAIGQRTSTDTQYF
>13|TRBV12-3/TRBV12-4|TRBJ1-2|.|.
TGTGCCAGCAGTTCACCCGTTCAGAAAGGCTACACCTTC
CASSSPVQKGYTF
>14|TRBV7-2|TRBJ2-3|.|.
TGTGCCAGCAGCGCAAGTCCCGGGGCAGATACGCAGTATTTT
CASSASPGADTQYF
>17|TRBV5-5|TRBJ2-2|.|.
TGTGCCAGCAGCTTGATGTCCTTATGGCCGAACACCGGGGAGCTGTTTTTT
CASSLMSLWPNTGELFF
>14|TRBV20-1|TRBJ1-6|TRBD1|.
TGCAGTGCTAGAGATCGACAGGGCGGGTCACCCCTCCACTTT
CSARDRQGGSPLHF
>17|TRBV7-6|TRBJ2-3|.|few
TGTGCCAGCAGCATACTCACAGGGTCCTTGGGCACAGATACGCAGTATTTT
CASSILTGSLGTDTQYF
>15|TRBV11-2|TRBJ2-2|.|.
TGTGCCAGCAGCTTTAGCGTGTCGAACACCGGGGAGCTGTTTTTT
CASSFSVSNTGELFF
>16|TRBV6-7|TRBJ1-5|TRBD1|.
TGTGCCAGCAGCCCACTTGGGACAGGGGGCCATCAGCCCCAGCATTTT
CASSPLGTGGHQPQHF
>16|TRBV7-9|TRBJ2-5|.|few
TGTGCCAGCAGCTTTAGCTCAGGGGCGTGGCAAGAGACCCAGTACTTC
CASSFSSGAWQETQYF
>13|TRBV10-3|TRBJ2-1|TRBD1|.
TGTGCCATCAGTGAAAAGGGGGCGGCTGAGCAGTTCTTC
CAISEKGAAEQFF
>15|TRBV7-8|TRBJ2-3|.|few
TGTGCCAGCAGCTTATTGCGCGGTAGAGGAGATACGCAGTATTTT
CASSLLRGRGDTQYF
>17|TRBV7-8|TRBJ2-1|.|.
TGTGCCAGCAGCTTAGTAAGGGTCGCAGGTGGGGACAATGAGCAGTTCTTC
CASSLVRVAGGDNEQFF
>13|TRBV7-3|TRBJ1-5|.|.
TGTGCCAGCAGCTTCTATTCTGATCAGCCCCAGCATTTT
CASSFYSDQPQHF
>15|TRBV7-8|TRBJ2-3|.|few
TGTGCCAGCAGCTTAGTGCAGGGGCTGGGTAATACGCAGTATTTT
CASSLVQGLGNTQYF
>15|TRBV7-2|TRBJ2-2|TRBD1|few
TGTGCCAGCAGCTTGGACAGGGTGCCCACCGGGGAGCTGTTTTTT
CASSLDRVPTGELFF
>14|TRBV20-1|TRBJ1-5|.|few
TGCAGTGCTAGTCGGCAGTTCAAGAATCAGCCCCAGCATTTT
CSASRQFKNQPQHF
>19|TRBV7-8|TRBJ2-1|.|few
TGTGCCAGCAGCTTAGATGTTAGTGTGGGAGCCCACCCCCTTCAAGAGCAGTTCTTC
CASSLDVSVGAHPLQEQFF
>13|TRBV19|TRBJ1-5|.|.
TGCGCCAGTAGTCCCCAGGTTCGGGAGCCCCAGCATTTT
CASSPQVREPQHF
>16|TRBV2|TRBJ2-5|TRBD2|.
TGTGCCAGCACGGCTAGCGGGAGGTCGGGTCGTGAGACCCAGTACTTC
CASTASGRSGRETQYF
>14|TRBV2|TRBJ2-1|.|.
TGTGCCAGCGCCCCACTAGTCTTGCACTATGAGCAGTTCTTC
CASAPLVLHYEQFF
>12|TRBV27|TRBJ2-7|.|.
TGTGCCAGCAGTTTAACAGGCAACGAGCAGTACTTC
CASSLTGNEQYF
>15|TRBV27|TRBJ1-2|.|.
TGTGCCAGCAGTTTTTCCGTTGGTGGGGTATATGGCTACACCTTC
CASSFSVGGVYGYTF
>15|TRBV4-3|TRBJ1-1|.|.
TGCGCCAGCAGCCAGGCGGGACACCCGAACACTGAAGCTTTCTTT
CASSQAGHPNTEAFF
>17|TRBV12-3/TRBV12-4|TRBJ2-2|.|few
TGTGCCAGCAGTTACCCCGAACTGACCGCGAACACCGGGGAGCTGTTTTTT
CASSYPELTANTGELFF
>14|TRBV12-3/TRBV12-4|TRBJ2-7|.|few
TGTGCCAGCAGTTCACCCAGAAGGTCCTACGAGCAGTACTTC
CASSSPRRSYEQYF
>15|TRBV5-4|TRBJ2-5|TRBD2|few
TGTGCCAGCAGCTCCCCGGCGGGGGACCAAGAGACCCAGTACTTC
CASSSPAGDQETQYF
>14|TRBV6-6|TRBJ2-7|.|.
TGTGCCAGCAGGGGTGTTGGCATATCCTACGAGCAGTACTTC
CASRGVGISYEQYF
>13|TRBV20-1|TRBJ2-1|.|.
TGCAGTGCTAGAGCTGGAGGGAACAATGAGCAGTTCTTC
CSARAGGNNEQFF